This T cell receptor beta chain appears in the sequencing data of a study of T cells after posttransplantation cyclophosphamide (dated by TCRdb to about 2016). As for the study more broadly: Using TRB sequencing, the study followed how the T cell repertoire reconstituted after myeloablative bone marrow transplantation in which posttransplantation cyclophosphamide served as GVHD prophylaxis. Because TRA and TRB clonality correlated tightly in 9 samples, the subsequent TCR analyses were limited to TRB only. Blood from all 35 or so PTCy patients with 1-year posttransplant specimens was subjected to TRB sequencing. Public TRB sequences were checked against a database of over 3,000 sequences associated with responses to pathogens, tumor antigens, self-antigens and alloantigens. In 3 patients, TRB sequencing was also performed on up to roughly 3 more blood samples taken 2 to 5.2 years after transplant, and in 4 patients, pretransplant blood was also TRB-sequenced. Antigen receptor sequencing was done on samples from 35 to 40 PTCy-treated patients and from over 15 related bone marrow donors of those patients. General study outcomes and caveats: Donor-recipient similarity was low at 1-2 months but increased during the first year, and donor CD8+ memory clones often dominated later blood repertoires. The TRB repertoires of T cells infiltrating skin or GI tract showed only limited overlap with the TRB repertoires of T cells in blood. Across 40 to 55 patients, TRB clonality was highly associated with recipient CMV seropositivity and CMV reactivation, and PTCy diversity was similar to diversity in CNI/methotrexate controls.

As concerns this clone: Its binding antigen is unknown. Qualities for individual bases were not recorded, and no much larger clone is one base off.

The germline V gene specifies MNHEY as CDR1 and SVGAGI as CDR2. The junction carries 23 bases between V and J, which are trimmed by 7 bases and 8 bases respectively. From cysteine to phenylalanine, the CDR3 is 15 amino acids long. Only CDR3 DNA remains: 45 bases, in frame from the first base. The PTCy-treated patients were enrolled in a prospective multi-institutional clinical trial. Peripheral blood and bone marrow mononuclear cells were isolated by Ficoll-Hypaque density centrifugation and were cryopreserved. Genomic DNA was the input for TRB sequencing, which was run either with the immunoSEQ assay at survey resolution or with the hsTCRB kit. The original pipeline was this. The immunoSEQ software was used for initial read processing, and the LymphoSeq R package was used for repertoire analyses. Clonality was calculated as 1 minus normalized Shannon entropy, and the Gini coefficient was also calculated for each TRB dataset. Phenotypes of unsorted samples were inferred by mapping TRB sequences from sorted subsets of the recipient or donor onto unsorted samples of the same recipient. The immuneACCESS repertoire file appears here via TCRdb, limited to in-frame rearrangements. These files lack a portion of the clones; in checked studies, under half of the deficit traces to unresolved V genes, and the cause of the others is not known. That table gives V, J and clone size, and the DNA gave D and trimming. This sample lists 32,000 or so clones; approximately 90% were detected once. Of the sample, about 16% falls within the top ten clones.

This TCR was sampled from a middle-aged woman with a blood cancer, CMV-positive, and with a related stem cell donor. Sequences were obtained from PBMCs. The sequence is built from TRBV6-5 and TRBJ1-2; D gene: possibly TRBD1, on 6 matching bases. The DNA is TGTGCCAGCACCTTACAGGACAGTGTCGATGGCGGCTACACCTTC. This codes for CASTLQDSVDGGYTF.